This TCR beta chain stems from a study of blood T cells in healthy people across ages. General study points: Diversity of TCR beta per million T cells declined in a roughly linear way with age.

A J-beta primer mix and a sample-barcoded 5' primer were used in a second PCR of roughly 7 to 12 cycles. TCRdb recomputed calls from the 5' RACE reads with MiXCR, one row per CDR3 protein. Of some 760,000 distinct CDR3 sequences listed, 20% to 25% were seen once; the top ten hold just under 9.5%. The CDR3 is 15 amino acids. CDR1 SGHRS and CDR2 YFSETQ come from the germline V gene. V lost 1 base to trimming and J lost 4 bases, with 12 bases between them. This clonotype was picked up a small number of times. Its antigen is not known. In addition, the sample was reused for a study of T cells of mothers and their children.

This TCR came from a boy aged 5 to 17 in good health. The chain employs TRBV5-1 and TRBJ1-3, with D possibly matching TRBD1 (6 bases). The sample consisted of blood. In DNA, the CDR3 is TGCGCCAGCAGCTTGTGGGGGCAAGAAGGAAACACCATATATTTT. Translated, it gives CASSLWGQEGNTIYF.